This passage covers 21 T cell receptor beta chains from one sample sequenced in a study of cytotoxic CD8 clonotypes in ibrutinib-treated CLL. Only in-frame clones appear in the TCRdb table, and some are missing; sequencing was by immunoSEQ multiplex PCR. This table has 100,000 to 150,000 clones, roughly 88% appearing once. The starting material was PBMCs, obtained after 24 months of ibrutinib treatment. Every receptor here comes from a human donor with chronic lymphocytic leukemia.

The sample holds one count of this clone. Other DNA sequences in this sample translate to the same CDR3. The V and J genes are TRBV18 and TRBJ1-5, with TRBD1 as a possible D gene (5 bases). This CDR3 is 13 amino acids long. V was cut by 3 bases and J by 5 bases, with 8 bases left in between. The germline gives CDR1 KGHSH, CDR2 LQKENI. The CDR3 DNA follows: TGTGCCAGCTCACCCGGACAAGATCAGCCCCAGCATTTT. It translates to CASSPGQDQPQHF.

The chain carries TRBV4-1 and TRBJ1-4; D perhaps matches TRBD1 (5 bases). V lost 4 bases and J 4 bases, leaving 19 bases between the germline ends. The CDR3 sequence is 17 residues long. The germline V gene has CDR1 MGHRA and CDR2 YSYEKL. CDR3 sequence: CASSLMAPGRSNEKLFF. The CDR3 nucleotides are TGCGCCAGCAGCCTCATGGCGCCGGGACGGAGTAATGAAAAACTGTTTTTT.

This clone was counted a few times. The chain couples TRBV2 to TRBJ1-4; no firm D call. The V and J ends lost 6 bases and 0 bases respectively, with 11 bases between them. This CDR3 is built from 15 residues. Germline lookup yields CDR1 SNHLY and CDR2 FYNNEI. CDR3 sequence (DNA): TGTGCCAGCAGGAGGACCGCGGCAACTAATGAAAAACTGTTTTTT. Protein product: CASRRTAATNEKLFF.

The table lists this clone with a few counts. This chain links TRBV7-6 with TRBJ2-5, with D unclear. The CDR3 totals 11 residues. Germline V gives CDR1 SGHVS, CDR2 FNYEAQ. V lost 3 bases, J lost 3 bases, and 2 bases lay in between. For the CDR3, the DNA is TGTGCCAGCAGCTTTAAAGAGACCCAGTACTTC. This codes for CASSFKETQYF.

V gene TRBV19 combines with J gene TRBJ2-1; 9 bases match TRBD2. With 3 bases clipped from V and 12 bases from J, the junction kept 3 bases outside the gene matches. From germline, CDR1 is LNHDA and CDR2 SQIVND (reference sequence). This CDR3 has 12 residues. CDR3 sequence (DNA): TGTGCCAGTAGTATGGGACTAGCCTGGCAGTTCTTC. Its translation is CASSMGLAWQFF.

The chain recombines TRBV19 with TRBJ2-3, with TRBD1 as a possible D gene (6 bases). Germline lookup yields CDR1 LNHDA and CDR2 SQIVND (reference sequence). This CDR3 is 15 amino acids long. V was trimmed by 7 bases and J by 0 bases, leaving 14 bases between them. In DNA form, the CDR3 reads TGTGCCAGTACCAAAGGACAGATCAGCACAGATACGCAGTATTTT. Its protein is CASTKGQISTDTQYF.

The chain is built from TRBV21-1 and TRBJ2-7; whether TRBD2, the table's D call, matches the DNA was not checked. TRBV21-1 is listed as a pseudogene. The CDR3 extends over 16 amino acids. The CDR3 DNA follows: TGTGCCAGCAGCACCCGGGGGAGACTAGCGGATTACGAGCAGTACTTC. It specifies CASSTRGRLADYEQYF.

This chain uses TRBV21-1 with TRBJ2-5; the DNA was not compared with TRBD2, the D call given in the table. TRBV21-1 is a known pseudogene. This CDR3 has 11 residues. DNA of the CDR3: TGTGCCAGCCCCGACGGGGAGACCCAGTACTTC. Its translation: CASPDGETQYF.

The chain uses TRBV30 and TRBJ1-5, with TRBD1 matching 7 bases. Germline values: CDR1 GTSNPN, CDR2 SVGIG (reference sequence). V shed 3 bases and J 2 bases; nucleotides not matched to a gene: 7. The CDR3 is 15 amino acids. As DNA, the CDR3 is TGTGCCTGGAGACAGGGACAGAGTGGCAATCAGCCCCAGCATTTT. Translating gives CAWRQGQSGNQPQHF. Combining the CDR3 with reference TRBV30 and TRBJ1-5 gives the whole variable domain SQTIHQWPATLVQPVGSPLSLECTVEGTSNPNLYWYRQAAGRGLQLLFYSVGIGQISSEVPQNLSASRPQDRQFILSSKKLLLSDSGFYLCAWRQGQSGNQPQHFGDGTRLSIL.

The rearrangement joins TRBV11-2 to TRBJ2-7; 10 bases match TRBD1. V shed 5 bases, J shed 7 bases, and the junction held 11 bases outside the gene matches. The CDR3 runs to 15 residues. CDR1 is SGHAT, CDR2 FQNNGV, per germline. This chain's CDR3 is CASSGPGTGAREQYF. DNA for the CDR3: TGTGCCAGCAGCGGCCCCGGGACAGGGGCTAGGGAGCAGTACTTC.

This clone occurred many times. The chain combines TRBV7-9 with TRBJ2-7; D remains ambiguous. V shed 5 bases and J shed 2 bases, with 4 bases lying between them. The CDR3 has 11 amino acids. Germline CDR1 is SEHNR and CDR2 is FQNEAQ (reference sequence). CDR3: CASSGTYEQYF. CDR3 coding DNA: TGTGCCAGCAGCGGAACCTACGAGCAGTACTTC.

CDR3 protein: CASSQILRDTIYF. CDR3 nucleotides: TGCGCCAGCAGTCAGATCTTACGAGACACCATATATTTT. This chain links TRBV10-1 with TRBJ1-3; D gene ambiguous. This CDR3 has 13 residues. Trimming took off 5 bases at V and 8 bases at J, with 13 bases between the two ends. Germline V lookup: CDR1 WNHNN, CDR2 SYGVQD (reference sequence).

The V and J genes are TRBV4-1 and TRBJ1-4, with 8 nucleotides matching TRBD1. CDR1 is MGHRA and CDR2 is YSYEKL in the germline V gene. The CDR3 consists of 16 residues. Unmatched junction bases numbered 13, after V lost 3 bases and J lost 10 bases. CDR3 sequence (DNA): TGCGCCAGCAGCCACCCACCCGGACAGGGAGGACCAAAACTGTTTTTT. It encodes CASSHPPGQGGPKLFF.

CDR3 nucleotide sequence: TGTGCCAGCAGCTTACGGCGGGAATTCAACAATGAGCAGTTCTTC. Encoded protein: CASSLRREFNNEQFF. V is TRBV7-8 and J is TRBJ2-1, with D tentatively TRBD2 (6 bases). CDR3 length: 15 residues. V dropped 2 bases and J dropped 5 bases, with 13 bases sitting between them. Germline CDR1 SGHVS, CDR2 FQNEAQ.

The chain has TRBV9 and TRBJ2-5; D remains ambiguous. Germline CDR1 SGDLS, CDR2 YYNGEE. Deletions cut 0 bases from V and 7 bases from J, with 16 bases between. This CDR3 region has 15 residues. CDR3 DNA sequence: TGTGCCAGCAGCGTAGGTAACCCTCAGCTGGCGACCCAGTACTTC. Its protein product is CASSVGNPQLATQYF.

The CDR3 reads CASSQDTGPGVGNTIYF. The CDR3 coding sequence is TGCGCCAGCAGCCAAGATACAGGCCCAGGGGTTGGAAACACCATATATTTT. The genes are TRBV4-3 and TRBJ1-3, with D maybe TRBD1 (6 bases). CDR3 length: 17 residues. The V end was cut by 0 bases, the J end by 3 bases, with 15 bases between. The germline V gene encodes CDR1 LGHNA and CDR2 YSLEER.

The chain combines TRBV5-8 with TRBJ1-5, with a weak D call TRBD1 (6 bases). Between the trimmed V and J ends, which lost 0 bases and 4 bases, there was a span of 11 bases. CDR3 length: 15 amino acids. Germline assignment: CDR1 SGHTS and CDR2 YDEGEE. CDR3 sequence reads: CASSLEGGGNQPQHF. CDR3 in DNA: TGTGCCAGCAGCTTGGAAGGGGGAGGTAATCAGCCCCAGCATTTT. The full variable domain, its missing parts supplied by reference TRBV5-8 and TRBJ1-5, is EAGVTQSPTHLIKTRGQQATLRCSPISGHTSVYWYQQALGLGLQFLLWYDEGEERNRGNFPPRFSGRQFPNYSSELNVNALELEDSALYLCASSLEGGGNQPQHFGDGTRLSIL.

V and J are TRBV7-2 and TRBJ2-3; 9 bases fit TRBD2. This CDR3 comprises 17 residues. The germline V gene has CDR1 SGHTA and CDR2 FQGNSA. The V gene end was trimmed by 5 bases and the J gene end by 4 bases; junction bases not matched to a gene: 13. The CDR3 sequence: CASSLEGLARASDTQYF. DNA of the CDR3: TGTGCCAGCAGCCTAGAAGGACTAGCGCGGGCCTCAGATACGCAGTATTTT.

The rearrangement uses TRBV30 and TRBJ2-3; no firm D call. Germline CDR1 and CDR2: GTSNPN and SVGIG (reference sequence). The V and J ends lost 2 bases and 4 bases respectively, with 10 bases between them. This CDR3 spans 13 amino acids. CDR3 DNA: TGTGCCTGGAGTAGGAGCGAGGCAGATACGCAGTATTTT. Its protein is CAWSRSEADTQYF.

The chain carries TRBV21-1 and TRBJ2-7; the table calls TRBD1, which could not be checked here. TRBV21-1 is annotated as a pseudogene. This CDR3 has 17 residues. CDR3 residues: CASSKRRTGTGRYEQYF. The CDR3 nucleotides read TGTGCCAGCAGCAAAAGACGTACCGGGACAGGGCGGTACGAGCAGTACTTC.

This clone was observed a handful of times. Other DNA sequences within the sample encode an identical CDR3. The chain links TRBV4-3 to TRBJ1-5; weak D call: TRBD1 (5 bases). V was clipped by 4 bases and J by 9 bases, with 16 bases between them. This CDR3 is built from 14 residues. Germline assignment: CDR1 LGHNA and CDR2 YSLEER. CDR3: CASSPGTGNGPQHF. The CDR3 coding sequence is TGCGCCAGCAGCCCAGGGACGGGGAACGGGCCCCAGCATTTT.